This T cell receptor beta chain is from a study of T cell changes during pregnancy in multiple sclerosis. The method was immunoSEQ multiplex PCR; TCRdb's version includes in-frame clones alone and lacks a portion of them. The repertoire holds some 71,000 clones, with under 95% as singletons. The TCR was taken from a female donor with multiple sclerosis, enrolled in a pregnancy study. The source material was peripheral blood, sampled in the third trimester of pregnancy.

The CDR3 spells CAWSYGQKAYNQPQHF. The CDR3 coding sequence is TGTGCCTGGAGTTACGGACAGAAAGCTTATAATCAGCCCCAGCATTTT. The chain employs TRBV30 and TRBJ1-5; maybe TRBD1 (6 bases). V lost 2 bases, J lost 4 bases, and 18 bases lay in between. This CDR3 spans 16 amino acids. The germline CDR1 and CDR2 sequences are GTSNPN and SVGIG (reference sequence).